This paragraph reports one T cell receptor (beta chain). Other nucleotide sequences from this sample produce the same CDR3. As defined, naive CD8 cells were CD45RO-negative and positively selected for CCR7, with terminally differentiated effector memory CD45RA+ cells excluded. Profiled with immunoSEQ multiplex PCR; TCRdb holds only in-frame clones, not every one. The sample gives 650,000 to 800,000 clones, about 92% of which show up once; 24% is in the top ten. This sample was included in a study of shared clonotypes between healthy human individuals. The sequence was obtained from a man aged 30-40 years in good health. Sequenced sample: naive CD8+ T cells sorted from blood.

CDR3 in DNA: TGTGCCAGCTCACCACCCGGGTACGAGCAGTACTTC. It specifies CASSPPGYEQYF. The J gene is TRBJ2-7, the V gene TRBV18; D is unresolved. Germline V lookup: CDR1 KGHSH, CDR2 LQKENI. Trimming cost V 0 bases and J 4 bases, with 4 bases left between them. The CDR3 is made up of 12 amino acids.